The clone carrying this T cell receptor (beta chain) was seen more than once but under ten times. Its specificity is unknown. CD25-based Treg depletion was applied to purified naive CD4+ T cells. After constant-region reverse-primer amplification, full-length variable regions underwent semi-nested PCR with Nested Universal Primer A. Using its own MiXCR run on the 5' RACE reads, TCRdb lists one record per CDR3 protein. The table has roughly 46,000 distinct CDR3 sequences, 25% to 35% seen once. Germline loops: CDR1 KGHDR, CDR2 SFDVKD. V gave up 7 bases and J gave up 4 bases; unmatched junction bases: 4. This CDR3 has 14 residues. Overall study results and limits: Tumor memory CD4+ T cell TCR gene usage was found to cluster with blood and lymph node memory CD4+ cells and with lymph node naive CD4+ cells.

The clonotype comes from a female donor with breast cancer. The genes are TRBV24-1 and TRBJ2-1; 9 positions agree with TRBD1. What was sequenced was naive CD4+ T cells sorted from blood. Subset in this sample: naive CD4+ T cells, CD4+CD45RA+CD25-. CDR3 sequence reads: CATRQGARYNEQFF. The CDR3 region has the DNA TGTGCCACCAGACAGGGGGCTAGGTACAATGAGCAGTTCTTC.